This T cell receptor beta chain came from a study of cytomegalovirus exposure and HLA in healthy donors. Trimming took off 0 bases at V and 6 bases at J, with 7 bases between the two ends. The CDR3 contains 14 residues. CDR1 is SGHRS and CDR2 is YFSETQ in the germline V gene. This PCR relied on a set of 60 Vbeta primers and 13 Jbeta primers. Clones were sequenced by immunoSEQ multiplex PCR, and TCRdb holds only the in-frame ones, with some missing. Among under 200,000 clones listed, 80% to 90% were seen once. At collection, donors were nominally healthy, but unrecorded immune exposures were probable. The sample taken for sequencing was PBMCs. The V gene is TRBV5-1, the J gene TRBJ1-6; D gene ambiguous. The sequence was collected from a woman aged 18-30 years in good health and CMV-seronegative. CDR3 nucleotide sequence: TGCGCCAGCAGCTTGGTACTGTCTAATTCACCCCTCCACTTT. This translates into CASSLVLSNSPLHF.